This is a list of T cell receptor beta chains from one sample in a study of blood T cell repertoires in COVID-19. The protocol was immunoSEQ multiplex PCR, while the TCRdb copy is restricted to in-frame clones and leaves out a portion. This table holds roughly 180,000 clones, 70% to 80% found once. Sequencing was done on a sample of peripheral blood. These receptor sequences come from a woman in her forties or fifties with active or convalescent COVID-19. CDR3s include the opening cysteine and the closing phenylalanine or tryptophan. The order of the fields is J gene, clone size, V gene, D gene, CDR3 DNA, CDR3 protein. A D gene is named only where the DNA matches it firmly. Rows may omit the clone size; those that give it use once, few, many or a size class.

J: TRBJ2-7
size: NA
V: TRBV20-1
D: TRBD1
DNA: TGCAGTGCTAGTACCGGGACAGGGGGTATCAACGAGCAGTACTTC
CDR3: CSASTGTGGINEQYF

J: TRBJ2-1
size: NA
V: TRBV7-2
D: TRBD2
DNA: TGTGCCAGCAGCTCAACCGGGACTAGCAATGAGCAGTTCTTC
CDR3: CASSSTGTSNEQFF

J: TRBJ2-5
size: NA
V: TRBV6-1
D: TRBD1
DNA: TGTGCCAGCAGTGAAGCGTCTTTTTCCTGGACAGGACAAGAGACCCAGTACTTC
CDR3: CASSEASFSWTGQETQYF

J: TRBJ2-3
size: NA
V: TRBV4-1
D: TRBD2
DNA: TGCGCCAGCAGCCTGGCCGGGGGGGAGGTTGATACGCAGTATTTT
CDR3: CASSLAGGEVDTQYF

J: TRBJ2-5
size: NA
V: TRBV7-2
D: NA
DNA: TGTGCCAGCAGCTTTGGCGGGGAGACCCAGTACTTC
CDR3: CASSFGGETQYF

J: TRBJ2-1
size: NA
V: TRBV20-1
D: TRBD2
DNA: TGCAGTGCTAGTGCGGGAGGGGTTTTCAATGAGCAGTTCTTC
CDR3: CSASAGGVFNEQFF

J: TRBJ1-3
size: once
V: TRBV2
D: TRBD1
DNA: TGTGCCAGCAGCATTGGACAGGGAGGGAGTGGAAACACCATATATTTT
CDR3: CASSIGQGGSGNTIYF

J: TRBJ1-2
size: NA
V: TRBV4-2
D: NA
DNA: TGTGCCAGCAGCCAAGATAGGGGTATATATGGCTACACCTTC
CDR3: CASSQDRGIYGYTF

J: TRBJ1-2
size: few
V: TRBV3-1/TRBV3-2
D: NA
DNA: TGTGCCAGCAGCCAAGATGGGGGGGGCTACACCTTC
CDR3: CASSQDGGGYTF

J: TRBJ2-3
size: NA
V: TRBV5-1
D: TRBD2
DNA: TGCGCCAGCAGCTTGGCCCTCGCTAGCGGGAGGTCCGGCACAGATACGCAGTATTTT
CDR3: CASSLALASGRSGTDTQYF

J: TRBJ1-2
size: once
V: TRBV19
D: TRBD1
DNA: TGTGCCAGTAGAGAGCGGGGACAGGGTTGGTATGGCTACACCTTC
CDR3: CASRERGQGWYGYTF

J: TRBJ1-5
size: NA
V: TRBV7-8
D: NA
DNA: TGTGCCAGCAGCTCCCGGTGGGGGGGCGTGAATCAGCCCCAGCATTTT
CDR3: CASSSRWGGVNQPQHF

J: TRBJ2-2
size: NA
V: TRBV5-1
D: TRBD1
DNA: TGCGCCAGCAGCTCATCCCCGGGACAGGGGGCGAACACCGGGGAGCTGTTTTTT
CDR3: CASSSSPGQGANTGELFF

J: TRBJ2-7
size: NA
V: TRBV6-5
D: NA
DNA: TGTGCCAGCAGTTACTCGGGAGTGGGGTACGAGCAGTACTTC
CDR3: CASSYSGVGYEQYF

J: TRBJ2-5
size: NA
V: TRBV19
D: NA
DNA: TGTGCCAGTAGTATAGGGGCAGAGACCCAGTACTTC
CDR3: CASSIGAETQYF

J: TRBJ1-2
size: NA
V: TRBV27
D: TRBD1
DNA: TGTGCCAGCAGTTTAAGGGACAGGGGGAACTATGGCTACACCTTC
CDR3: CASSLRDRGNYGYTF

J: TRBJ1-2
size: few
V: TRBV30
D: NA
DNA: TGTGCCTGGATCCCACTGCCCGGGGGGGACTATGGCTACACCTTC
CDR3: CAWIPLPGGDYGYTF

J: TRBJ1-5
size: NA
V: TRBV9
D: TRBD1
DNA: TGTGCCAGCAGTAGACAGGGGTCCAATCAGCCCCAGCATTTT
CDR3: CASSRQGSNQPQHF

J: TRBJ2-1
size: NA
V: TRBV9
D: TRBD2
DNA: TGTGCCAGCAGCGTAGCCGCGGGACTAGCGGGGGGCAAGAGCTCCTACAATGAGCAGTTCTTC
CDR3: CASSVAAGLAGGKSSYNEQFF

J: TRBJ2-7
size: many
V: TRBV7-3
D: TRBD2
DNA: TGTGCCAGCAGCTCGATCCCCGGGACTAGCTCCTACGAGCAGTACTTC
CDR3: CASSSIPGTSSYEQYF

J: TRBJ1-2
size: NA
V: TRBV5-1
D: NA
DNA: TGCGCCAGCAAGTCCCGGCAGGACTCCTATGGCTACACCTTC
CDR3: CASKSRQDSYGYTF

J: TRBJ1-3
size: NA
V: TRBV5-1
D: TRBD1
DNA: TGCGCCAGCAGCACCGGACAGGCATATGTTGAAAACACCATATATTTT
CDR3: CASSTGQAYVENTIYF

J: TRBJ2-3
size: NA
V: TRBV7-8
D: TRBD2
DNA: TGTGCCAGCAGGACTAGCGGGGTGGATACGCAGTATTTT
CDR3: CASRTSGVDTQYF

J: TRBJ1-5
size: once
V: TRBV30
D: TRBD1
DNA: TGTGCCTGGAGACTGACAGGGGGAGACACCAATCAGCCCCAGCATTTT
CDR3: CAWRLTGGDTNQPQHF

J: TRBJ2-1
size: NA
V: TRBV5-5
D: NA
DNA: TGTGCCAGCAGCTTCGAGTTCCCCCACAATGAGCAGTTCTTC
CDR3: CASSFEFPHNEQFF

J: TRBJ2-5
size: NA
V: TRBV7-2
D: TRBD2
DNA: TGTGCCAGCAGCCCCCGGGGAGCGGGGGGGCGGGAGACCCAGTACTTC
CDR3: CASSPRGAGGRETQYF

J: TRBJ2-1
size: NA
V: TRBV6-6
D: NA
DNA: TGTGCCAGCAGGGAGAGCCAATACAATGAGCAGTTCTTC
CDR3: CASRESQYNEQFF

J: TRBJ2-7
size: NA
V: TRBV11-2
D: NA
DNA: TGTGCCAGCAGCCTCTCAAGTTCTAGCGTAGCCTACGAGCAGTACTTC
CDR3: CASSLSSSSVAYEQYF

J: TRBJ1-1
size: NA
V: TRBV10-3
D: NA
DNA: TGTGCCATCAGTGGCTCATTGGAGAGCACTGAAGCTTTCTTT
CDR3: CAISGSLESTEAFF

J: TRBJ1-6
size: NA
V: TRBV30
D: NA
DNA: TGTGCCTGGATGGGGGGGCCACGGGGTTCACCCCTCCACTTT
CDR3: CAWMGGPRGSPLHF

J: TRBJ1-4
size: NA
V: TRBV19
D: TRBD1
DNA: TGTGCCAGTAGTCCACCTTCCGGGACAGGGCCTAATGAAAAACTGTTTTTT
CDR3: CASSPPSGTGPNEKLFF

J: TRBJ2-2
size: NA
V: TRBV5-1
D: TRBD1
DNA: TGCGCCAGCAGCCTCACAGGGGCGAACACCGGGGAGCTGTTTTTT
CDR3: CASSLTGANTGELFF

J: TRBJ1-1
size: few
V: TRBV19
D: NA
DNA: TGTGCCAGTAGTATTAGAGGCTTCAGGGACACTGAAGCTTTCTTT
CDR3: CASSIRGFRDTEAFF

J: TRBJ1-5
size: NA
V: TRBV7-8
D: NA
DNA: TGTGCCAGCAGCCTGAACAGGGATCAGCCCCAGCATTTT
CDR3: CASSLNRDQPQHF

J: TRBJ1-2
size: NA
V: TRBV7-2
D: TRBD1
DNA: TGTGCCAGCAGCCTGGGCAGGGGGGAGGTTGGCTACACCTTC
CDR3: CASSLGRGEVGYTF

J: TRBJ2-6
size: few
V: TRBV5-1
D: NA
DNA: TGCGCCAGCAGCCGGACTGTATACTCTGGGGCCAACGTCCTGACTTTC
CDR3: CASSRTVYSGANVLTF

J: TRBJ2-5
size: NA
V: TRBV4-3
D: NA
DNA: TGCGCCAGCAGCCAAAAAGGGGGTAGCACGGAGACCCAGTACTTC
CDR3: CASSQKGGSTETQYF

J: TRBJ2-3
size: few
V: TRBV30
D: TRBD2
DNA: TGTGCCTGGATTCCGGGACTAGCGGGCCAAGTGTGGTATTTT
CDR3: CAWIPGLAGQVWYF

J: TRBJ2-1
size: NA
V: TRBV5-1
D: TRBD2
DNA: TGCGCCAGCAGCCCCCCCCCTGGACTAGCGGACTACAATGAGCAGTTCTTC
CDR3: CASSPPPGLADYNEQFF

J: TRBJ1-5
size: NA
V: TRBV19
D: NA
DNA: TGTGCCAGTAGTAACCGGGTGGATCAGCCCCAGCATTTT
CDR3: CASSNRVDQPQHF

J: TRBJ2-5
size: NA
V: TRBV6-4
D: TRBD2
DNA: TGTGCCAGCAGTGACTCGGGGGCTAGCGGGGGCGGAGAGACCCAGTACTTC
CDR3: CASSDSGASGGGETQYF

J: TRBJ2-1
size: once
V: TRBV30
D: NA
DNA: TGTGCCTGGACGTTCGGGTACAATGAGCAGTTCTTC
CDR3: CAWTFGYNEQFF

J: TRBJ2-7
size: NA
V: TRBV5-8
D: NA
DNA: TGTGCCAGCAGCCGGAACCCCCCCCAACGGGAATACGAGCAGTACTTC
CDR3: CASSRNPPQREYEQYF

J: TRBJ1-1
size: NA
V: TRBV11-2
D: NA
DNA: TGTGTCAGCAGCCTAACAGGTACCGAAGCTTTCTTT
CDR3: CVSSLTGTEAFF

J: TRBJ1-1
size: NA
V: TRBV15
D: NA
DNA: TGTGCCACCACCCCAGAGGTTCTCACTGAAGCTTTCTTT
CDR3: CATTPEVLTEAFF

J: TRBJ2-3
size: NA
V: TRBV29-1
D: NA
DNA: TGCAGCGTTGGTTCGGTCACCACAGATACGCAGTATTTT
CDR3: CSVGSVTTDTQYF

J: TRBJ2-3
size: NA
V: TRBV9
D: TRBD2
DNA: TGTGCCAGCAGCCGGACTAGCGGGGAGGCAGATACGCAGTATTTT
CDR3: CASSRTSGEADTQYF

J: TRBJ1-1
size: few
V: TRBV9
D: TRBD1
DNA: TGTGCCAGCAGCGGAAAGACAGGGCTGAACACTGAAGCTTTCTTT
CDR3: CASSGKTGLNTEAFF

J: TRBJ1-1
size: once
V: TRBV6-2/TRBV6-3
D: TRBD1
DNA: TGTGCCAGCAGTCGGACAGGGGGCGTCGGAGCTTTCTTT
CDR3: CASSRTGGVGAFF

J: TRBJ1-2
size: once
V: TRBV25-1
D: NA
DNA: TGTGCCAGCAGTGAATCCAATGGCTACACCTTC
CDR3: CASSESNGYTF

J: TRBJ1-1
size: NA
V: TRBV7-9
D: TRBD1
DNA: TGTGCCAGCAGCCAATCCGGGACAGCGCTGAACACTGAAGCTTTCTTT
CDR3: CASSQSGTALNTEAFF

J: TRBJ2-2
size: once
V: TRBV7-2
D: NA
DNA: TGTGCCAGCAGTCCCCAGGGGAACACCGGGGAGCTGTTTTTT
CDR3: CASSPQGNTGELFF

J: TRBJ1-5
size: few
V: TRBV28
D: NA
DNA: TGTGCCAGCAGTTTAGACCAGTGGGGCTCAGACCATCAGCCCCAGCATTTT
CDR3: CASSLDQWGSDHQPQHF

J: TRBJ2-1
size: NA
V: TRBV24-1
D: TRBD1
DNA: TGTGCCACCAGTGATTCGACAGGGGGCAGTGAGCAGTTCTTC
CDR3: CATSDSTGGSEQFF

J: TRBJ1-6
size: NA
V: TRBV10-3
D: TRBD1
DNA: TGTGCCATCAGGGGGACAGGAGATAATTCACCCCTCCACTTT
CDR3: CAIRGTGDNSPLHF

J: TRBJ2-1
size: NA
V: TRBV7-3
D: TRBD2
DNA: TGTGCCAGCAGCTTAGGGGGAGGGCCGCATGAGCAGTTCTTC
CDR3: CASSLGGGPHEQFF

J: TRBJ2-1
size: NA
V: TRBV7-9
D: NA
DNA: TGTGCCAGCAGCTCTCAATGGAGGGACCCTCCAGAGCAGTTCTTC
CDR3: CASSSQWRDPPEQFF

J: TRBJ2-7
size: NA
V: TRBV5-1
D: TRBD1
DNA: TGCGCCAGCAGCCCCAACAGGGGATGGAACGAGCAGTACTTC
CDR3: CASSPNRGWNEQYF

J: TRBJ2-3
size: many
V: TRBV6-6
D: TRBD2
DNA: TGTGCCAGCAGCCGAATCCACGGCGGGGGGAGCACAGATACGCAGTATTTT
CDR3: CASSRIHGGGSTDTQYF

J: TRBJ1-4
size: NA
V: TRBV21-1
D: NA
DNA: TGTGCCAGCAGCCCCCTGACCGGGACAGGGGGTTCGAATGAAAAACTGTTTTTT
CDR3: CASSPLTGTGGSNEKLFF